This entry features one T cell receptor (beta chain) sequence. Its target is unknown. This specimen comes from a study of cytomegalovirus exposure and HLA in healthy donors. In the study overall: Early release data held about 92 million unique TCRs from HLA-typed donors.

This CDR3 has 15 residues. From germline, CDR1 is SGHVS and CDR2 FNYEAQ. Deletions cut 7 bases from V and 3 bases from J, with 17 bases between. Study results and limitations: Later analysis found that TCR beta chains associated with HLA were more clonally expanded than other, equally common chains.

Researchers ran the PCR with 60 Vbeta and 13 Jbeta primers. Libraries were prepared by immunoSEQ multiplex PCR; TCRdb keeps only in-frame clonotypes and omits some of them. This sample has 95,000 to 150,000 clones; about four fifths occur once, and the top ten carry 2.2%. Healthy bone marrow donors formed the donor group. Material for sequencing was PBMCs. V usage is TRBV7-6 and J usage is TRBJ2-3; tentative D call: TRBD2 (6 bases). This TCR came from a woman aged 35 to 49 in good health and CMV-seronegative. The CDR3 bases are TGTGCCAGCACCCTGGGATTAGCGGATACAGATACGCAGTATTTT. Its translation is CASTLGLADTDTQYF. The whole variable domain, remainder taken from reference TRBV7-6 and TRBJ2-3, is GAGVSQSPRYKVTKRGQDVALRCDPISGHVSLYWYRQALGQGPEFLTYFNYEAQQDKSGLPNDRFSAERPEGSISTLTIQRTEQRDSAMYRCASTLGLADTDTQYFGPGTRLTVL.